This TCR beta chain was sequenced in a study of CD8 T cells in Susac syndrome. After extraction with the RNeasy kit, about 0.5 to 1 ug of the RNA was reverse transcribed using random hexamers. TCRdb itself ran the immunoSEQ multiplex PCR reads through MiXCR, one entry per CDR3 protein. Of over 70,000 distinct CDR3 sequences in the sample, roughly 96% were seen once. J gave up 2 bases and V 6 bases, and 6 bases lay outside the gene matches. The germline V gene has CDR1 SGHVS and CDR2 FQNEAQ. The CDR3 covers 16 residues. J is TRBJ2-5 and V is TRBV7-8, with 13 bases lining up with TRBD2. The clonotype comes from a human donor with Susac syndrome. Sequencing input: CD8+ T cells from PBMCs. In DNA, the CDR3 is TGTGCCAGCAGGGCCGGGACTAGCGGGGCACAAGAGACCCAGTACTTC. Translation: CASRAGTSGAQETQYF.